Here is one T cell receptor (beta chain) with its context. These data come from a study of T cell changes during pregnancy in multiple sclerosis. The CDR3 is 14 residues long. The germline CDR1 and CDR2 sequences are SGHTA and FQGNSA. Trimming pared 3 bases from V and 7 bases from J, leaving 10 bases between. Some clones are missing from TCRdb's copy, which holds only in-frame ones; the method was immunoSEQ multiplex PCR. The sample comprises about 42,000 clones, 75% to 95% of which are singletons, and around 1.8% rests with the top ten. The receptor was isolated from a female donor in good health, enrolled as a control in a pregnancy study. The chain is built from TRBV7-2 and TRBJ1-6; D possibly corresponds to TRBD1 (6 bases). The sample in question was CD4+ T cells from peripheral blood mononuclear cells, obtained after pregnancy. The CDR3 DNA sequence: TGTGCCAGCAGCTTTGTGGACAGAAATTCACCCCTCCACTTT. It yields the protein CASSFVDRNSPLHF.